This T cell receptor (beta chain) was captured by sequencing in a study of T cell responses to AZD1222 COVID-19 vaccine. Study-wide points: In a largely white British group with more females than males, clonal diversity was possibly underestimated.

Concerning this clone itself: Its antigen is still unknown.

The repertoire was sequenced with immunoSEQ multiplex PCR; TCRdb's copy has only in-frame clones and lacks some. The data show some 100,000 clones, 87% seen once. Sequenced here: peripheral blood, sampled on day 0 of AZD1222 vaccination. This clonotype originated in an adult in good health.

Written as DNA, the CDR3 is TGTGCCAGCTCACCAATACAGACGTTAGGGGGCTACACCTTC. Translation: CASSPIQTLGGYTF. This sequence joins TRBV18 and TRBJ1-2; D is unresolved. This CDR3 contains 14 residues. The germline CDR1 and CDR2 sequences are KGHSH and LQKENI. Trimming left V 2 bases short and J 8 bases short, with 15 bases between.